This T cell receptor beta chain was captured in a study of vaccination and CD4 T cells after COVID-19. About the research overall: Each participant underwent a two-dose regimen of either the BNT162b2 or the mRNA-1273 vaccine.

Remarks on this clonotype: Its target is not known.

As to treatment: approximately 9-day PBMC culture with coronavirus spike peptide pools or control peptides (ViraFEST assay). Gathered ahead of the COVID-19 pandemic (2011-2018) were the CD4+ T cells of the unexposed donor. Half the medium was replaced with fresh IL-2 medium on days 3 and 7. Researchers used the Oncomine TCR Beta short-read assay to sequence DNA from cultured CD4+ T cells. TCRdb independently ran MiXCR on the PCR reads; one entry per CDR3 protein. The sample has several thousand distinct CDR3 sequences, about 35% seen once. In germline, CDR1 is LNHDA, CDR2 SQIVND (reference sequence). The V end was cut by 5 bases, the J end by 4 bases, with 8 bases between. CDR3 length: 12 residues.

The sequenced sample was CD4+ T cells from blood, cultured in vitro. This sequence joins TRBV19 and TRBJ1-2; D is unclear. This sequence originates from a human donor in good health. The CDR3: CASSEYVYGYTF. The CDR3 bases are TGTGCCAGTAGTGAGTACGTCTATGGCTACACCTTC.